The next 8 T cell receptor beta chains were all read from a single sample in a study of cytomegalovirus exposure and HLA in healthy donors (dated by TCRdb to the late 2010s). The library was produced with the immunoSEQ multiplex PCR assay. For the multiplex PCR, a mixture combining 60 forward primers for TCR Vbeta segments and 13 reverse primers for TCR Jbeta segments was used. TCRdb re-hosts the immuneACCESS table, in-frame sequences only. Its copies lack some clones; in the studies checked, an unresolved V gene accounts for under half of them, and the cause for the rest is not known. The sample table lists 150,000 to 200,000 clones, approximately 82% of them with a count of one. The ten largest clones capture about 2% of the sample. The sequenced material came from PBMCs. These receptors all stem from a woman aged 25-40 years in good health and CMV-seronegative.

The chain couples TRBV28 to TRBJ2-7; 8 nucleotides line up with TRBD1. The CDR3 runs 14 residues. Per the germline V gene, CDR1 is MDHEN and CDR2 is SYDVKM. V lost 3 bases to trimming and J lost 3 bases; unmatched junction nucleotides: 4. CDR3 nucleotide sequence: TGTGCCAGCAGTTTGTGGACAGGGATCTACGAGCAGTACTTC. Residues: CASSLWTGIYEQYF.

This clone occurred once. This sequence joins TRBV6-5 and TRBJ2-7, with a weak D call TRBD2 (5 bases). Germline-derived CDR1 and CDR2 are MNHEY and SVGAGI. The CDR3 length is 14 residues. The germline V and J ends were trimmed by 1 base and 4 bases, with 11 bases remaining between them. CDR3 sequence reads: CASSYYSGVYEQYF. The DNA for the CDR3 is TGTGCCAGCAGTTACTATTCCGGGGTATACGAGCAGTACTTC.

The rearrangement joins TRBV27 to TRBJ2-7, with 8 bases aligning to TRBD1. Germline trimming cut 5 bases from V and 0 bases from J; bases unmatched to any gene: 9. This CDR3 has 16 residues. CDR1 is MNHEY and CDR2 is SMNVEV in the germline V gene (reference sequence). CDR3: CASSPGTGKSSYEQYF. The DNA for the CDR3 is TGTGCCAGCAGTCCCGGGACAGGAAAGAGCTCCTACGAGCAGTACTTC.

The gene calls are TRBV27 and TRBJ2-6, with D perhaps matching TRBD1 (5 bases). Trimming took 5 bases from V and 4 from J, leaving 18 bases between them. Per germline, CDR1 MNHEY and CDR2 SMNVEV (reference sequence). The CDR3 has 17 residues. The CDR3 region is CASSPRVGDAGANVLTF. In nucleotides, the CDR3 is TGTGCCAGCAGTCCCCGTGTAGGGGATGCGGGGGCCAACGTCCTGACTTTC.

The genes are TRBV6-5 and TRBJ1-6, with D uncertain. The CDR3 is made up of 12 amino acids. The germline V gene encodes CDR1 MNHEY and CDR2 SVGAGI. V dropped 5 bases and J dropped 6 bases, with 5 bases sitting between them. In nucleotides, the CDR3 is TGTGCCAGCAGTCTACTTAATTCACCCCTCCACTTT. It yields the protein CASSLLNSPLHF.

CDR3 region: CASRARHRTNTGELFF. In DNA, the CDR3 is TGTGCCAGTAGGGCCCGACACAGGACGAACACCGGGGAGCTGTTTTTT. The chain combines TRBV19 with TRBJ2-2; D is possibly TRBD1 (5 bases). Per germline, CDR1 LNHDA and CDR2 SQIVND (reference sequence). Trimming took 6 bases from V and 0 from J, leaving 14 bases between them. CDR3 length: 16 residues.

This clone was recorded many times. The chain is built from TRBV5-6 and TRBJ2-1; maybe TRBD2 (6 bases). Deletions cut 2 bases from V and 4 bases from J, with 16 bases between. The CDR3 contains 16 residues. The germline V gene has CDR1 SGHDT and CDR2 YYEEEE. CDR3 protein: CASSLGGEPPYNEQFF. DNA of the CDR3: TGTGCCAGCAGCTTAGGCGGGGAGCCCCCGTACAATGAGCAGTTCTTC.

The rearrangement links TRBV6-6 to TRBJ1-4; TRBD1 matches 7 bases. V trimming: 9 bases; J trimming: 5 bases; junction bases outside the gene matches: 6. This CDR3 is 13 amino acids long. Germline-derived CDR1 and CDR2 are MNHNY and SVGAGI (reference sequence). This CDR3 reads CASRTGLNEKLFF. The CDR3 DNA follows: TGTGCCAGTAGGACAGGATTAAATGAAAAACTGTTTTTT.